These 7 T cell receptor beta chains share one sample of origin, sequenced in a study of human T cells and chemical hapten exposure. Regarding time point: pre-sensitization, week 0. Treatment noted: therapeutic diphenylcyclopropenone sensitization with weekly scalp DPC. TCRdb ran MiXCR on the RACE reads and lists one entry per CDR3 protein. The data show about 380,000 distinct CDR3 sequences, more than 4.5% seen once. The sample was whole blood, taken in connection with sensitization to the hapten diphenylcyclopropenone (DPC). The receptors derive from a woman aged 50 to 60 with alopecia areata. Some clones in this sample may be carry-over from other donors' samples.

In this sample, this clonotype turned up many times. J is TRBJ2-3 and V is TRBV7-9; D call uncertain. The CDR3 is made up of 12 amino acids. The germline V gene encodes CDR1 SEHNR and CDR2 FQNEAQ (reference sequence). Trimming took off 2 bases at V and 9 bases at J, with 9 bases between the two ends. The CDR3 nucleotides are TGTGCCAGCAGCTTAAGTCCGGAAACGCAGTATTTT. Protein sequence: CASSLSPETQYF.

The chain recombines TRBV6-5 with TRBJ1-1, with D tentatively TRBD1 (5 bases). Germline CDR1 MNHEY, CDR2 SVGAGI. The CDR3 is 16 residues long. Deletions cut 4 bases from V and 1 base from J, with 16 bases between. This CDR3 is CASSFRQFDQNTEAFF. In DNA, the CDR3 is TGTGCCAGCAGTTTCCGACAGTTTGATCAGAACACTGAAGCTTTCTTT.

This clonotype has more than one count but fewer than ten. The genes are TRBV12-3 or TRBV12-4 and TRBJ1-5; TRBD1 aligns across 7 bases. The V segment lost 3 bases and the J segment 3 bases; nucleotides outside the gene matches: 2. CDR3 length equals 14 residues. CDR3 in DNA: TGTGCCAGCAGTTTGGGACAGCACAATCAGCCCCAGCATTTT. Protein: CASSLGQHNQPQHF.

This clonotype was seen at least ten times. CDR3 amino acids: CASSTTSFYEQYF. CDR3 in DNA: TGTGCCAGCAGTACCACTAGTTTCTACGAGCAGTACTTC. The chain is built from TRBV6-6 and TRBJ2-7, with TRBD2 as a possible D gene (5 bases). Germline values: CDR1 MNHNY, CDR2 SVGAGI (reference sequence). This CDR3 spans 13 amino acids. The ends were cut back, 5 bases at V and 3 bases at J, with 11 bases in the middle.

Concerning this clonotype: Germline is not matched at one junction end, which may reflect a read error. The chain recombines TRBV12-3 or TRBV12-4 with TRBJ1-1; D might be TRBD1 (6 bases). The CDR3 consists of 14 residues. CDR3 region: CASRLDSLVTEAFF. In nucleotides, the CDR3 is TGCGCCAGCAGACTGGACAGTTTGGTTACTGAAGCTTTCTTT.

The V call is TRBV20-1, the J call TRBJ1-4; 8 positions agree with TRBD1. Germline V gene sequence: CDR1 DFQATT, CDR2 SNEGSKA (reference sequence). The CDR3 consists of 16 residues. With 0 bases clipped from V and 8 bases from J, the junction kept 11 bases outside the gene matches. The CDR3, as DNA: TGCAGTGCTAGAGATCCCAGCCAGGGGGCGTGGGAAAAACTGTTTTTT. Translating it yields CSARDPSQGAWEKLFF.

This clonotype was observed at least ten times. The CDR3 DNA sequence: TGTGCCAGCAGTACCAAAGAGACCCAGTACTTC. It specifies CASSTKETQYF. This chain uses TRBV7-2 with TRBJ2-5; D remains unclear. The CDR3 is 11 amino acids. V lost 6 bases, J lost 3 bases, and 5 bases lay in between. The germline CDR1 and CDR2 sequences are SGHTA and FQGNSA. Looking up the rest from reference TRBV7-2 and TRBJ2-5 gives the full variable domain: GAGVSQSPSNKVTEKGKDVELRCDPISGHTALYWYRQSLGQGLEFLIYFQGNSAPDKSGLPSDRFSAERTGGSVSTLTIQRTQQEDSAVYLCASSTKETQYFGPGTRLLVL.